These 28 T cell receptor beta chains originate from one sample sequenced in a study of shared clonotypes between healthy human individuals. Positively selected for CCR7, the CD45RO-negative cells used as naive CD8 cells excluded terminally differentiated effector memory CD45RA+ cells. TCRdb's table, derived via immunoSEQ multiplex PCR, lists solely in-frame clones and lacks some. This table holds about 2.2 million clones, about 93% found once. Sequenced material: naive CD8+ T cells from PBMCs. The receptors originated from a man younger than 35 in good health. Some clones in this sample may be carry-over from other donors' samples.

The chain uses TRBV13 and TRBJ2-5, with D hard to call. The ends were cut back, 3 bases at V and 2 bases at J, with 7 bases in the middle. This CDR3 comprises 13 residues. CDR1 is PRHDT and CDR2 is FYEKMQ in the germline V gene (reference sequence). In DNA, the CDR3 is TGTGCCAGCAGCTTCATTATGCAAGAGACCCAGTACTTC. It specifies CASSFIMQETQYF.

The chain recombines TRBV7-2 with TRBJ2-5, with 7 bases matching TRBD2. J gave up 7 bases and V 5 bases, and 10 bases lay outside the gene matches. Germline V gene data show CDR1 as SGHTA and CDR2 as FQGNSA. This CDR3 contains 14 residues. This chain's CDR3 is CASSTRTSGGTQYF. The CDR3 bases are TGTGCCAGCAGCACCCGGACTAGTGGGGGGACCCAGTACTTC.

This clone was recorded a few times. This chain uses TRBV12-5 with TRBJ1-5; no reliable D call. Germline CDR1 reads LGHNT; CDR2 reads FRNRAP. The CDR3 loop spans 14 amino acids. Deletions cut 8 bases from V and 3 bases from J, with 14 bases between. Written as DNA, the CDR3 is TGTGCTAGTCTCCAAACTAGGTCCAATCAGCCCCAGCATTTT. Protein: CASLQTRSNQPQHF.

The rearrangement uses TRBV4-1 and TRBJ2-6; 8 bases are shared with TRBD1. CDR3 length: 18 amino acids. V dropped 0 bases and J dropped 0; count of bases not matched to a gene: 4. Germline V gives CDR1 MGHRA, CDR2 YSYEKL. Written as DNA, the CDR3 is TGCGCCAGCAGCCAAGAGGACAGGGCCAGCTCTGGGGCCAACGTCCTGACTTTC. Translating it yields CASSQEDRASSGANVLTF.

This clone was recorded only once. This chain uses TRBV28 with TRBJ2-1; D might be TRBD2 (5 bases). Trimming removed 7 bases from V and 1 base from J, with 14 bases in between. The CDR3 contains 15 residues. In germline, CDR1 is MDHEN, CDR2 SYDVKM. CDR3 DNA: TGTGCCAGCACCTTTGGGAGCGGTTCCTACAATGAGCAGTTCTTC. Translation gives CASTFGSGSYNEQFF.

The CDR3 DNA is TGCGCCAGCAGCTCCTTAGAATACTACGAGCAGTACTTC. Its translation is CASSSLEYYEQYF. This rearrangement joins TRBV5-1 to TRBJ2-7; D not certain. The V gene's germline CDR1 is SGHRS and CDR2 YFSETQ. The CDR3 length is 13 residues. Trimming shortened V by 3 bases and J by 3 bases, and 10 bases separated the two germline ends.

This sequence joins TRBV7-6 and TRBJ2-7; 8 bases align to TRBD1. J lost 3 bases, V lost 4 bases, and 5 bases had no gene match. The CDR3 has 14 residues. Germline CDR1 and CDR2: SGHVS and FNYEAQ. The DNA of the CDR3 is TGTGCCAGCAGCTCCAGACAGGGGATCTACGAGCAGTACTTC. This encodes CASSSRQGIYEQYF.

This chain joins TRBV5-5 and TRBJ2-2; D possibly matches TRBD1 or TRBD2 (5 bases each). The CDR3 length is 18 residues. The V gene lost 0 bases and the J gene lost 1 base, with 16 bases spanning the gap. Germline loops: CDR1 SGHKS, CDR2 YYEKEE (reference sequence). The CDR3 bases are TGTGCCAGCAGCTTGGATCTGTCGGGACCGGAGAACACCGGGGAGCTGTTTTTT. Its translation is CASSLDLSGPENTGELFF.

The chain combines TRBV19 with TRBJ1-2, with D possibly being TRBD1 (5 bases). The CDR3 has 13 residues. Trimming removed 8 bases at V and 5 bases at J, with 15 bases between. Germline lookup yields CDR1 LNHDA and CDR2 SQIVND (reference sequence). The DNA for the CDR3 is TGTGCCAGTGGAGATCAGGGACCGTATGGCTACACCTTC. Translated: CASGDQGPYGYTF.

This clone showed up just once. The sample holds other DNA sequences that translate to the same CDR3. The chain couples TRBV7-9 to TRBJ1-3; 7 nucleotides line up with TRBD1. CDR1 and CDR2 from the germline V gene are SEHNR and FQNEAQ (reference sequence). V gave up 4 bases and J gave up 3 bases; unmatched junction bases: 3. CDR3 length equals 14 residues. The CDR3 nucleotides are TGTGCCAGCAGCTCGAGACAGGGTGGAAACACCATATATTTT. Its translation: CASSSRQGGNTIYF.

The rearrangement uses TRBV21-1 and TRBJ2-2; the D segment call TRBD1 is taken from the table without a DNA check. TRBV21-1 is labeled a pseudogene. The length of the CDR3 is 19 residues. CDR3 sequence (DNA): TGTGCCAGCAGCAAAGAGGTTGGGGGCAGGGTCACTACAGGCGGGGAGCTGTTTTTT. It is translated as CASSKEVGGRVTTGGELFF.

As DNA, the CDR3 is TGCGCCAGCAGCCAAGATGAAGAAGCGGGAGCCTCCTACGAGCAGTACTTC. Protein: CASSQDEEAGASYEQYF. V usage is TRBV4-1 and J usage is TRBJ2-7, with 8 bases matching TRBD2. The CDR3 is made up of 17 amino acids. The V gene's germline CDR1 is MGHRA and CDR2 YSYEKL. After removal of 0 bases from V and 0 bases from J, the junction contained 7 bases not matched to a gene.

As for this clone: Other DNA sequences in the sample encode the same CDR3. CDR3 DNA: TGTGCCAGTAGTCCCCGGACTAGCGGGCAAGAGACCCAGTACTTC. Amino acid sequence: CASSPRTSGQETQYF. The rearrangement uses TRBV19 and TRBJ2-5; TRBD2 matches 11 bases. CDR1 is LNHDA, CDR2 SQIVND, per germline (reference sequence). The CDR3 has 15 residues. Germline trimming cut 5 bases from V and 2 bases from J; bases unmatched to any gene: 4.

This chain uses TRBV9 with TRBJ1-2; D is unresolved. Trimming left V 4 bases short and J 4 bases short, with 11 bases between. CDR1 is SGDLS and CDR2 is YYNGEE in the germline V gene. The CDR3 has 13 amino acids. CDR3 nucleotide sequence: TGTGCCAGCAGCCCGGACGGATTCTATGGCTACACCTTC. This gives the protein CASSPDGFYGYTF.

The CDR3 here is CASSLWAGSTEAFF. CDR3 DNA: TGTGCCAGCAGTTTATGGGCAGGGAGCACTGAAGCTTTCTTT. The chain recombines TRBV28 with TRBJ1-1, with D possibly TRBD1 on 5 matching bases. The CDR3 has 14 residues. Between the trimmed V and J ends, which lost 0 bases and 4 bases, there was a span of 9 bases. Germline assignment: CDR1 MDHEN and CDR2 SYDVKM.

The CDR3 spells CASSRDSPGRDTGELFF. CDR3 sequence (DNA): TGTGCCAGCAGCCGGGACTCTCCCGGGCGTGACACCGGGGAGCTGTTTTTT. V and J are TRBV27 and TRBJ2-2, with a tentative D call TRBD2 (6 bases). V was pared by 6 bases and J by 3 bases, with 20 bases between. CDR3 length equals 17 residues. Looked up from germline, CDR1 is MNHEY and CDR2 is SMNVEV (reference sequence).

The CDR3 loop is CASSRYSRGLHNEQFF. The CDR3 DNA reads as TGTGCCAGCAGCCGGTACTCCCGGGGTCTGCACAATGAGCAGTTCTTC. The chain recombines TRBV7-9 with TRBJ2-1; TRBD2 might be the D (5 bases). The CDR3 is 16 residues long. V lost 5 bases and J 5 bases, leaving 19 bases between the germline ends. Germline V lookup: CDR1 SEHNR, CDR2 FQNEAQ (reference sequence). The full variable domain, with the rest looked up from reference TRBV7-9 and TRBJ2-1, is DTGVSQNPRHKITKRGQNVTFRCDPISEHNRLYWYRQTLGQGPEFLTYFQNEAQLEKSRLLSDRFSAERPKGSFSTLEIQRTEQGDSAMYLCASSRYSRGLHNEQFFGPGTRLTVL.

This clone has a single count. The CDR3 here is CASSPGYSTTDTQYF. The DNA for the CDR3 is TGTGCCAGCAGCCCGGGATACTCCACCACAGATACGCAGTATTTT. This chain uses TRBV2 with TRBJ2-3, with D perhaps matching TRBD2 (5 bases). V lost 6 bases and J lost 2, with 15 bases in between. The CDR3 contains 15 residues. CDR1 and CDR2 from the germline V gene are SNHLY and FYNNEI.

The chain has TRBV11-2 and TRBJ2-1; the match to TRBD2 covers 9 bases. Germline loops: CDR1 SGHAT, CDR2 FQNNGV. Unmatched junction bases numbered 5, after V lost 5 bases and J lost 3 bases. The CDR3 has 15 residues. DNA of the CDR3: TGTGCCAGCAGCCCCCAGACTAGCGGCTACAATGAGCAGTTCTTC. Its translation: CASSPQTSGYNEQFF.

The chain combines TRBV2 with TRBJ2-3, with D hard to call. Germline V gene sequence: CDR1 SNHLY, CDR2 FYNNEI. The CDR3 is 16 amino acids. V was trimmed by 4 bases and J by 4 bases, leaving 18 bases between them. The CDR3 spells CASSGFVDEAADTQYF. The CDR3 DNA follows: TGTGCCAGCAGTGGATTTGTGGACGAGGCGGCAGATACGCAGTATTTT.

This chain uses TRBV29-1 with TRBJ2-7; 8 nucleotides agree with TRBD1. The CDR3 totals 14 residues. Trimming took 2 bases from V and 2 from J; bases not matched to a gene: 5. CDR1 SQVTM and CDR2 ANQGSEA come from the germline V gene. The CDR3 sequence: CSVERTGGAYEQYF. CDR3 nucleotides: TGCAGCGTTGAAAGAACAGGGGGAGCCTACGAGCAGTACTTC.

This clone occurred once. This chain links TRBV7-8 with TRBJ2-5; 8 bases agree with TRBD1. The germline CDR1 and CDR2 sequences are SGHVS and FQNEAQ. Trimming removed 1 base from V and 5 bases from J; junction bases left unmatched: 6. CDR3 length: 15 residues. CDR3 residues: CASSLGAGGGETQYF. CDR3 DNA: TGTGCCAGCAGCTTAGGGGCAGGGGGCGGTGAGACCCAGTACTTC. Full variable domain (missing parts from reference TRBV7-8 and TRBJ2-5): GAGVSQSPRYKVAKRGQDVALRCDPISGHVSLFWYQQALGQGPEFLTYFQNEAQLDKSGLPSDRFFAERPEGSVSTLKIQRTQQEDSAVYLCASSLGAGGGETQYFGPGTRLLVL.

Remarks on this clone: Mismatch with germline at one junction end may stem from a read error. The V and J genes are TRBV5-5 and TRBJ2-5, with TRBD1 identical over 10 bases. The CDR3 is made up of 14 amino acids. Per germline, CDR1 SGHKS and CDR2 YYEKEE (reference sequence). The CDR3 coding sequence is TGTGCCAGTAGCTTGACAGGGGGCACAGAGACCCAGTACTTC. Its translation: CASSLTGGTETQYF.

The rearrangement links TRBV7-9 to TRBJ2-1; D is unclear. Germline CDR1 reads SEHNR; CDR2 reads FQNEAQ (reference sequence). Between the trimmed V and J ends, which lost 5 bases and 10 bases, there was a span of 12 bases. The CDR3 totals 12 residues. CDR3 in DNA: TGTGCCAGCAGCCCCCCGCCCCCCGAGCAGTTCTTC. Its translation is CASSPPPPEQFF.

The chain recombines TRBV2 with TRBJ2-5; the match to TRBD2 covers 14 bases. CDR3 size: 17 residues. The germline V gene has CDR1 SNHLY and CDR2 FYNNEI. J gave up 6 bases and V 6 bases, and 12 bases lay outside the gene matches. CDR3 sequence (DNA): TGTGCCAGCAGCGACCCCGGGACTAGCGGGAGAGGGAAGACCCAGTACTTC. This translates into CASSDPGTSGRGKTQYF.

The chain has TRBV6-1 and TRBJ1-5; no firm D call. The CDR3 runs to 15 residues. Germline V CDR1 and CDR2: MNHNS, SASEGT. The V and J ends lost 2 bases and 6 bases respectively, with 14 bases between them. CDR3 sequence reads: CASSENIVSGQPQHF. The CDR3 region has the DNA TGTGCCAGCAGTGAAAATATCGTCTCGGGTCAGCCCCAGCATTTT.

The genes are TRBV25-1 and TRBJ1-2; 9 bases agree with TRBD1. This CDR3 has 17 amino acids. Per germline, CDR1 MGHDK and CDR2 SYGVNS. The V segment lost 5 bases and the J segment 1 base; nucleotides outside the gene matches: 11. The DNA of the CDR3 is TGTGCCAGCAGTAGAACCGGGACAGGGATTCTTAACTATGGCTACACCTTC. This sequence encodes CASSRTGTGILNYGYTF.

The V and J genes are TRBV5-4 and TRBJ2-6; 10 nucleotides line up with TRBD1. V gave up 7 bases and J gave up 2 bases; unmatched junction bases: 0. The germline gives CDR1 SGHNT, CDR2 YYREEE (reference sequence). The CDR3 is 14 residues long. CDR3 DNA sequence: TGTGCCAGCGGACAGGGGGCTGGGGCCAACGTCCTGACTTTC. Encoded protein: CASGQGAGANVLTF.